This entry lists 21 T cell receptor beta chains sequenced from one sample in a study of CD8+CD57+ T cells in acquired aplastic anemia. TCR beta VDJ and CDR3 profiling used genomic DNA as template. TCRdb reanalysed the reads using MiXCR and keeps one entry per CDR3 protein. The sample lists roughly 190,000 distinct CDR3 sequences, around 59% occurring once. The sample consisted of sorted CD4+, CD8+, or CD8+CD57+ T cells (not recorded which) from PBMCs. The origin of the receptors is a human donor in good health, serving as a control.

By share, this clonotype ranks as medium-sized. The gene calls are TRBV7-6 and TRBJ1-2; D is unclear. CDR1 is SGHVS and CDR2 is FNYEAQ in the germline V gene. V was pared by 1 base and J by 3 bases, with 15 bases between. This CDR3 spans 16 amino acids. CDR3 residues: CASSLESNAGHYGYTF. CDR3 DNA sequence: TGTGCCAGCAGCTTAGAATCAAACGCAGGTCACTATGGCTACACCTTC.

The CDR3 nucleotides are TGTGCCACCAGTGATTCCCTCTATGGCTACACCTTC. Translation gives CATSDSLYGYTF. This rearrangement joins TRBV24-1 to TRBJ1-2; no clear D gene. The V and J ends lost 2 bases and 4 bases respectively, with 4 bases between them. The CDR3 extends over 12 amino acids. CDR1 is KGHDR, CDR2 SFDVKD, per germline.

The chain is built from TRBV24-1 and TRBJ2-6; D not resolved. The germline gives CDR1 KGHDR, CDR2 SFDVKD. CDR3 length equals 15 residues. Trimming stripped 4 bases from V and 0 bases from J, with 6 bases between. CDR3 loop: CATSEGLSGANVLTF. The CDR3 DNA reads as TGTGCCACCAGTGAGGGCCTCTCTGGGGCCAACGTCCTGACTTTC.

The chain employs TRBV5-1 and TRBJ1-2; 10 nucleotides match TRBD1. The CDR3 covers 14 residues. V lost 2 bases, J lost 7 bases, and 5 bases stayed unmatched. The germline gives CDR1 SGHRS, CDR2 YFSETQ. The CDR3 nucleotides read TGCGCCAGCAGCTTCGTCGGGACAGGGGTTGGCTACACCTTC. Its translation: CASSFVGTGVGYTF.

This clonotype was observed a handful of times. The V and J genes are TRBV19 and TRBJ2-7, with D perhaps TRBD1 (5 bases). The germline CDR1 and CDR2 sequences are LNHDA and SQIVND (reference sequence). V shed 8 bases and J shed 2 bases, with 13 bases lying between them. The CDR3 is 13 amino acids. The CDR3 coding sequence is TGTGCCAGTTCCCTCGACAGTACCTACGAGCAGTACTTC. Translation: CASSLDSTYEQYF.

This clonotype appeared many times. This chain connects TRBV6-5 to TRBJ2-7; 9 bases are a match to TRBD2. This CDR3 comprises 16 residues. The J segment lost 3 bases and the V segment lost 0 bases, leaving 6 bases of the junction unmatched. Germline V gene sequence: CDR1 MNHEY, CDR2 SVGAGI. CDR3 DNA: TGTGCCAGCAGTTACTCTTCTAGCGGGGAGTTCTACGAGCAGTACTTC. Translating it yields CASSYSSSGEFYEQYF.

A single count supports this clonotype. This sequence joins TRBV25-1 and TRBJ1-3; 11 bases line up with TRBD1. The CDR3 is 17 amino acids. V shed 1 base and J 4 bases; nucleotides not matched to a gene: 6. Germline V gene sequence: CDR1 MGHDK, CDR2 SYGVNS. Written as DNA, the CDR3 is TGTGCCAGCAGTGAATGGGGTGGACAGGGGGCAGGAAACACCATATATTTT. It encodes CASSEWGGQGAGNTIYF.

The rearrangement links TRBV2 to TRBJ2-5; 7 positions match TRBD1. The trim removed 6 bases at V and 2 bases at J, leaving 3 bases unmatched. CDR1 SNHLY and CDR2 FYNNEI come from the germline V gene. CDR3 length: 13 amino acids. CDR3: CASRGQQQETQYF. CDR3 nucleotide sequence: TGTGCCAGCAGGGGACAGCAACAAGAGACCCAGTACTTC.

Worth noting for this clonotype: As the CDR3 is not closed by the conserved phenylalanine or tryptophan, this likely results from a read error. The chain has TRBV15 and TRBJ1-1; weak D call: TRBD1 (6 bases). Trimming took 5 bases from V and 3 from J, leaving 13 bases between them. Germline V lookup: CDR1 LNHNV, CDR2 YYDKDF (reference sequence). The CDR3 covers 14 residues. The CDR3 sequence: CATSVRTADTEAFS. The CDR3 DNA reads as TGTGCCACCAGCGTCCGGACAGCCGACACTGAAGCTTTCTCT.

The genes are TRBV19 and TRBJ2-2; 9 bases map to TRBD2. Germline CDR1 LNHDA, CDR2 SQIVND (reference sequence). The V segment lost 3 bases and the J segment 7 bases; nucleotides outside the gene matches: 6. There are 15 residues in the CDR3. CDR3 amino acids: CASSISGRSVGELFF. The CDR3 bases are TGTGCCAGTAGTATCAGCGGGAGGTCGGTCGGGGAGCTGTTTTTT.

The rearrangement links TRBV15 to TRBJ2-5; no firm D call. The V end lost 6 bases, the J end lost 0 bases, and 11 bases lay between the germline ends. The CDR3 is made up of 14 amino acids. Germline assignment: CDR1 LNHNV and CDR2 YYDKDF (reference sequence). The CDR3 coding sequence is TGTGCCACCAGAGGTGTAGGGTACCAAGAGACCCAGTACTTC. Amino acid sequence: CATRGVGYQETQYF.

This clonotype was seen many times. The rearrangement links TRBV7-2 to TRBJ2-5; 7 bases match TRBD2. Germline assignment: CDR1 SGHTA and CDR2 FQGNSA. The CDR3 totals 17 residues. Trimming took 5 bases from V and 5 from J; bases not matched to a gene: 17. The chain's CDR3 is CASSHQINLAAVETQYF. The DNA for the CDR3 is TGTGCCAGCAGCCACCAAATTAACCTAGCGGCGGTCGAGACCCAGTACTTC.

The rearrangement links TRBV24-1 to TRBJ2-7; TRBD1 matches at 8 bases. In germline, CDR1 is KGHDR, CDR2 SFDVKD. The V segment lost 5 bases and the J segment 1 base; nucleotides outside the gene matches: 15. The CDR3 sequence is 18 residues long. The CDR3 sequence: CATSATYNRGERSYEQYF. CDR3 nucleotides: TGTGCCACCAGTGCTACCTACAACAGGGGGGAGAGGTCCTACGAGCAGTACTTC.

At least ten counts were recorded for this clonotype. This CDR3 is CASSTGTGIGISGYTF. Here the CDR3 DNA reads TGTGCCAGCAGCACCGGGACAGGGATCGGGATTAGTGGCTACACCTTC. The chain carries TRBV7-2 and TRBJ1-2; 9 bases line up with TRBD1. V trimming: 5 bases; J trimming: 7 bases; junction bases outside the gene matches: 14. This CDR3 is built from 16 residues. Germline lookup yields CDR1 SGHTA and CDR2 FQGNSA.

The rearrangement joins TRBV20-1 to TRBJ1-1; D call uncertain. The germline gives CDR1 DFQATT, CDR2 SNEGSKA (reference sequence). There are 15 residues in the CDR3. V was trimmed by 3 bases and J by 3 bases, leaving 17 bases between them. CDR3 loop: CSASSFEGRYTEAFF. CDR3 DNA sequence: TGCAGTGCTAGCTCATTTGAGGGTCGGTACACTGAAGCTTTCTTT.

This clonotype was counted between two and nine times. This sequence joins TRBV29-1 and TRBJ2-4, with D unclear. Trimming left V 5 bases short and J 8 bases short, with 7 bases between. Germline CDR1 SQVTM, CDR2 ANQGSEA. The CDR3 loop spans 10 amino acids. DNA for the CDR3: TGCAGCGTTACAAGGGACATTCAGTACTTC. The encoded protein is CSVTRDIQYF. The whole variable domain, remainder taken from reference TRBV29-1 and TRBJ2-4, is SAVISQKPSRDICQRGTSLTIQCQVDSQVTMMFWYRQQPGQSLTLIATANQGSEATYESGFVIDKFPISRPNLTFSTLTVSNMSPEDSSIYLCSVTRDIQYFGAGTRLSVL.

This sequence joins TRBV6-6 and TRBJ2-2; 12 nucleotides align to TRBD2. The length of the CDR3 is 18 residues. V was pared by 5 bases and J by 6 bases, with 13 bases of the junction left unmatched. Germline V CDR1 and CDR2: MNHNY, SVGAGI (reference sequence). This CDR3 reads CASSRRPLAGGHAGELFF. DNA of the CDR3: TGTGCCAGCAGTCGCCGTCCGCTAGCGGGGGGGCATGCCGGGGAGCTGTTTTTT.

This clonotype has at least ten counts. CDR3 sequence (DNA): TGCAGTGCTAAGTCTCGGGCCAGCTATGAAGCTTTCTTT. It is translated as CSAKSRASYEAFF. V is TRBV20-1 and J is TRBJ1-1; D gene uncertain. The V end was cut by 4 bases, the J end by 7 bases, with 16 bases between. The CDR3 runs 13 residues. Germline CDR1 is DFQATT and CDR2 is SNEGSKA (reference sequence).

This clonotype occurred many times. The chain is built from TRBV19 and TRBJ1-2; maybe TRBD1 (6 bases). The CDR3 loop spans 16 amino acids. V lost 4 bases and J lost 0, with 15 bases in between. From germline, CDR1 is LNHDA and CDR2 SQIVND (reference sequence). CDR3 region: CASSTRRGASNYGYTF. As DNA, the CDR3 is TGTGCCAGTAGTACCCGCAGGGGAGCGTCTAACTATGGCTACACCTTC.

This clonotype was observed at least ten times. The chain carries TRBV7-2 and TRBJ2-7; D is uncertain. The germline CDR1 and CDR2 sequences are SGHTA and FQGNSA. The CDR3 runs 12 residues. Trimming took off 5 bases at V and 4 bases at J, with 9 bases between the two ends. CDR3 region: CASSPGYYEQYF. CDR3 nucleotide sequence: TGTGCCAGCAGCCCTGGATATTACGAGCAGTACTTC.

Many counts were recorded for this clonotype. This chain uses TRBV19 with TRBJ2-7; D might be TRBD1 (7 bases). CDR3 length: 15 amino acids. The germline V and J ends were trimmed by 3 bases and 6 bases, with 18 bases remaining between them. The germline CDR1 and CDR2 sequences are LNHDA and SQIVND (reference sequence). The CDR3 nucleotides are TGTGCCAGTAGTATGAACGTCGGAGGGGGCGGCGAGCAGTACTTC. It translates to CASSMNVGGGGEQYF.